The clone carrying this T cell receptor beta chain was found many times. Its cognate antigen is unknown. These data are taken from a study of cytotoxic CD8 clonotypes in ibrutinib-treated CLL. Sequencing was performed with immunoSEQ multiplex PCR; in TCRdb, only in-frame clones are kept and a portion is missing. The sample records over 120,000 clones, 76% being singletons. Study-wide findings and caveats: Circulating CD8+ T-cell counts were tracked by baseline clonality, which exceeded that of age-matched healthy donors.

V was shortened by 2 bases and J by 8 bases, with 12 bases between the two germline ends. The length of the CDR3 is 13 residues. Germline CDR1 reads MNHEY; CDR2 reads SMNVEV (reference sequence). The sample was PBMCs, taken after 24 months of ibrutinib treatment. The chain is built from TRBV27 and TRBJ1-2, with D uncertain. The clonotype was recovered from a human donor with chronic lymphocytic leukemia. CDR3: CASSLGGYRGYTF. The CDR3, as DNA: TGTGCCAGCAGTTTAGGAGGGTATCGGGGCTACACCTTC.